This passage covers 32 T cell receptor beta chains from one sample sequenced in a study of cytomegalovirus exposure and HLA in healthy donors. The PCR used 60 Vbeta and 13 Jbeta primers. TCRdb's copy holds only in-frame clones and misses some; the assay was immunoSEQ multiplex PCR. The table shows 130,000 to 150,000 clones, with approximately 82% occurring only once. Sequencing was done on a sample of PBMCs. The receptors were gathered from a woman aged 60-75 years in good health and CMV-seropositive.

As for this clone: The CDR3 carries no conserved terminal phenylalanine or tryptophan, so it likely arises from a read error. CDR3 sequence (DNA): TGTGCCAGCAGTTACTCTGGCGGGATGAGCTCCTACGAGCAGTACTCC. Protein sequence: CASSYSGGMSSYEQYS. The chain employs TRBV6-5 and TRBJ2-7; tentative D call: TRBD2 (6 bases). The CDR3 loop spans 16 amino acids. CDR1 MNHEY and CDR2 SVGAGI come from the germline V gene. V was pared by 0 bases and J by 0 bases, with 12 bases between.

V is TRBV7-8 and J is TRBJ1-2; 7 bases match TRBD1. V was clipped by 4 bases and J by 8 bases; unmatched bases: 7. CDR3 length: 13 amino acids. Looked up from germline, CDR1 is SGHVS and CDR2 is FQNEAQ. CDR3 loop: CASSSETGMGYTF. CDR3 in DNA: TGTGCCAGCAGCTCAGAGACAGGGATGGGCTACACCTTC.

The gene calls are TRBV7-3 and TRBJ1-4; D not resolved. Germline CDR1 reads SGHTA; CDR2 reads FQGTGA. CDR3 length: 15 amino acids. Trimming removed 0 bases at V and 3 bases at J, with 8 bases between. The CDR3 coding sequence is TGTGCCAGCAGCTTAACGGGCCAGGCTAATGAAAAACTGTTTTTT. Its protein is CASSLTGQANEKLFF.

V and J are TRBV7-8 and TRBJ2-7; TRBD1 agrees at 7 bases. V was pared by 5 bases and J by 1 base, with 8 bases of the junction left unmatched. The CDR3 spans 15 residues. The V gene's germline CDR1 is SGHVS and CDR2 FQNEAQ. CDR3 DNA: TGTGCCAGCAGCCCCACCGGGACAGATTCCTACGAGCAGTACTTC. Its translation: CASSPTGTDSYEQYF.

This clone was recorded a few times. The V call is TRBV4-1, the J call TRBJ2-5; the D gene is possibly TRBD1 (5 bases). The germline CDR1 and CDR2 sequences are MGHRA and YSYEKL. The V end was cut by 0 bases, the J end by 13 bases, with 18 bases between. The CDR3 length is 14 residues. CDR3: CASSQDFPGRVSYF. The CDR3 bases are TGCGCCAGCAGCCAAGATTTTCCAGGGCGCGTGTCGTACTTC.

This clone was observed a few times. J is TRBJ2-3 and V is TRBV6-5, with a tentative D call TRBD2 (6 bases). The length of the CDR3 is 14 residues. Trimming left V 5 bases short and J 4 bases short, with 13 bases between. Germline V gene lookup returns CDR1 MNHEY and CDR2 SVGAGI. CDR3 in DNA: TGTGCCAGCAGTCCGTGGGACTCGCCAGATACGCAGTATTTT. Amino acid sequence: CASSPWDSPDTQYF.

The rearrangement links TRBV5-1 to TRBJ1-4; maybe TRBD1 (5 bases). The V gene lost 4 bases and the J gene lost 0 bases, with 13 bases spanning the gap. This CDR3 has 16 residues. Germline CDR1 reads SGHRS; CDR2 reads YFSETQ. This chain's CDR3 is CASSRLVGATNEKLFF. The CDR3, as DNA: TGCGCCAGCAGCCGGTTAGTAGGGGCAACTAATGAAAAACTGTTTTTT.

The rearrangement uses TRBV6-4 and TRBJ2-3; 9 positions match TRBD1. CDR3 length: 14 residues. Germline-derived CDR1 and CDR2 are MRHNA and SNTAGT. With 5 bases clipped from V and 3 bases from J, the junction kept 3 bases outside the gene matches. The CDR3 nucleotides are TGTGCCAGCAGTCCCGGGACAGGGACAGATACGCAGTATTTT. Translated, it gives CASSPGTGTDTQYF.

The chain has TRBV7-2 and TRBJ2-5; 10 bases agree with TRBD1. The CDR3 extends over 15 amino acids. The V gene's germline CDR1 is SGHTA and CDR2 FQGNSA. J was trimmed by 4 bases and V by 5 bases; bases with no gene match: 7. CDR3 DNA: TGTGCCAGCAGCGCGGGACAGGGGATCGGAGAGACCCAGTACTTC. Protein: CASSAGQGIGETQYF.

The rearrangement joins TRBV4-3 to TRBJ1-1; tentatively, D is TRBD1 (5 bases). This CDR3 is built from 15 residues. Germline V CDR1 and CDR2: LGHNA, YSLEER. Deletions cut 1 base from V and 3 bases from J, with 12 bases between. The CDR3 protein is CASSQVLVGHTEAFF. CDR3 nucleotide sequence: TGCGCCAGCAGCCAAGTTCTGGTGGGGCACACTGAAGCTTTCTTT.

The gene calls are TRBV11-2 and TRBJ2-3; no reliable D call. The CDR3 sequence is 12 residues long. Per the germline V gene, CDR1 is SGHAT and CDR2 is FQNNGV. V was cut by 6 bases and J by 4 bases, with 8 bases left in between. Here the CDR3 reads CASRQYPDTQYF. The DNA of the CDR3 is TGTGCCAGCAGACAGTACCCAGATACGCAGTATTTT.

Concerning this clone: At one end, the junction sequence differs from germline, possibly due to a read error. The CDR3 sequence is CASSQTTVGGIDGHTF. Written as DNA, the CDR3 is TGTGCCAGCAGCCAAACGACAGTGGGGGGAATCGATGGCCACACCTTC. The chain is built from TRBV4-2 and TRBJ1-2, with TRBD1 as a possible D gene (5 bases). The germline V gene has CDR1 LGHNA and CDR2 YNFKEQ. The CDR3 extends over 16 amino acids.

Written as DNA, the CDR3 is TGTGCCAGCAGCCAACGGGAGACCCAGTACTTC. This translates into CASSQRETQYF. The rearrangement joins TRBV7-6 to TRBJ2-5; no firm D call. Per germline, CDR1 SGHVS and CDR2 FNYEAQ. The V end lost 5 bases, the J end lost 5 bases, and 6 bases lay between the germline ends. The CDR3 covers 11 residues.

The rearrangement uses TRBV5-4 and TRBJ2-5, with D maybe TRBD2 (6 bases). The DNA end lines up better with TRBJ2-7; the J call may be wrong. CDR3 length: 15 amino acids. Looked up from germline, CDR1 is SGHNT and CDR2 is YYREEE (reference sequence). In nucleotides, the CDR3 is TGTGCCAGCAGCTCCGGAGGGTTAGGCGCCTACGAGCAGTACTTC. Translating gives CASSSGGLGAYEQYF.

This clone came up once. The rearrangement joins TRBV28 to TRBJ2-1; 11 positions agree with TRBD1. This CDR3 region has 13 residues. Trimming cost V 7 bases and J 7 bases; bases outside gene matches: 3. Germline-derived CDR1 and CDR2 are MDHEN and SYDVKM. Here the CDR3 reads CASNWDRGNEQFF. The CDR3 nucleotides read TGTGCCAGCAATTGGGACAGGGGGAATGAGCAGTTCTTC.

CDR3 amino acids: CASSQELRAGAFF. For the CDR3, the DNA is TGCGCCAGCAGCCAAGAACTTAGGGCGGGGGCTTTCTTT. The chain employs TRBV4-1 and TRBJ1-1; D unclear. Germline V gives CDR1 MGHRA, CDR2 YSYEKL. The CDR3 has 13 residues. Between the trimmed V and J ends, which lost 0 bases and 11 bases, there was a span of 13 bases.

This chain uses TRBV5-1 with TRBJ2-7; D gene ambiguous. Germline loops: CDR1 SGHRS, CDR2 YFSETQ. The V gene lost 0 bases and the J gene lost 3 bases, with 7 bases spanning the gap. This CDR3 region has 13 residues. DNA of the CDR3: TGCGCCAGCAGCTTGGACCCGGGCTACGAGCAGTACTTC. Protein: CASSLDPGYEQYF.

The chain has TRBV2 and TRBJ1-2; 9 nucleotides match TRBD1. This CDR3 comprises 15 residues. In germline, CDR1 is SNHLY, CDR2 FYNNEI. V was pared by 1 base and J by 4 bases, with 4 bases of the junction left unmatched. The CDR3, as DNA: TGTGCCAGCAGTGAAGAACAGGGGGCGGTCTATGGCTACACCTTC. It is translated as CASSEEQGAVYGYTF.

This chain joins TRBV5-1 and TRBJ2-7; 10 bases line up with TRBD2. The CDR3 length is 15 residues. Germline assignment: CDR1 SGHRS and CDR2 YFSETQ. J gave up 2 bases and V 3 bases, and 5 bases lay outside the gene matches. CDR3: CASSSGTSDAYEQYF. DNA for the CDR3: TGCGCCAGCAGCTCGGGGACTAGCGATGCCTACGAGCAGTACTTC. Together with reference TRBV5-1 and TRBJ2-7, the CDR3 gives the full variable domain: KAGVTQTPRYLIKTRGQQVTLSCSPISGHRSVSWYQQTPGQGLQFLFEYFSETQRNKGNFPGRFSGRQFSNSRSEMNVSTLELGDSALYLCASSSGTSDAYEQYFGPGTRLTVT.

The gene calls are TRBV5-1 and TRBJ2-5, with a weak D call TRBD1 (6 bases). Trimming took off 3 bases at V and 1 base at J, with 10 bases between the two ends. This CDR3 is 14 amino acids long. Germline V gives CDR1 SGHRS, CDR2 YFSETQ. CDR3 sequence (DNA): TGCGCCAGCAGCTCTACAGGGTCCCAAGAGACCCAGTACTTC. It specifies CASSSTGSQETQYF.

The rearrangement uses TRBV5-1 and TRBJ1-3, with 7 bases that match TRBD1. J lost 0 bases, V lost 4 bases, and 4 bases had no gene match. The CDR3 is made up of 15 amino acids. Germline loops: CDR1 SGHRS, CDR2 YFSETQ. The DNA for the CDR3 is TGCGCCAGCAGCCCGGACAGGAGCTCTGGAAACACCATATATTTT. Amino acids: CASSPDRSSGNTIYF.

This chain links TRBV6-6 with TRBJ2-3; 8 bases line up with TRBD1. From germline, CDR1 is MNHNY and CDR2 SVGAGI (reference sequence). This CDR3 contains 14 residues. V gave up 6 bases and J gave up 1 base; unmatched junction bases: 3. The CDR3 coding sequence is TGTGCCAGCAGGCAGGGGGCGGGCACAGATACGCAGTATTTT. It yields the protein CASRQGAGTDTQYF.

This clone was detected only a few times. The chain recombines TRBV7-9 with TRBJ1-3, with D hard to call. V lost 5 bases to trimming and J lost 0 bases, with 14 bases between them. CDR3 length: 16 residues. The germline CDR1 and CDR2 sequences are SEHNR and FQNEAQ (reference sequence). The CDR3 region has the DNA TGTGCCAGCAGCGCAGAGGCTAGACTCTCTGGAAACACCATATATTTT. This gives the protein CASSAEARLSGNTIYF.

J is TRBJ2-3 and V is TRBV7-2; 9 bases line up with TRBD2. The CDR3 loop spans 15 amino acids. The V gene's germline CDR1 is SGHTA and CDR2 FQGNSA. V gave up 6 bases and J gave up 0 bases; unmatched junction bases: 4. CDR3 sequence reads: CASRAGLASTDTQYF. The CDR3 DNA reads TGTGCCAGCAGGGCAGGACTAGCGAGCACAGATACGCAGTATTTT. Full variable domain (remainder filled in from reference TRBV7-2 and TRBJ2-3): GAGVSQSPSNKVTEKGKDVELRCDPISGHTALYWYRQSLGQGLEFLIYFQGNSAPDKSGLPSDRFSAERTGGSVSTLTIQRTQQEDSAVYLCASRAGLASTDTQYFGPGTRLTVL.

The V gene is TRBV5-4, the J gene TRBJ2-5; TRBD1 matches at 7 bases. The germline gives CDR1 SGHNT, CDR2 YYREEE (reference sequence). Trimming at V came to 4 bases and at J to 1 base, leaving 7 bases not matched to a gene. This CDR3 is 15 amino acids long. The CDR3 sequence is CASSQGQTFQETQYF. The CDR3 region has the DNA TGTGCCAGCAGCCAGGGACAGACCTTCCAAGAGACCCAGTACTTC.

The rearrangement uses TRBV5-4 and TRBJ2-7, with D possibly matching TRBD2 (5 bases). Germline V lookup: CDR1 SGHNT, CDR2 YYREEE (reference sequence). CDR3 length: 15 amino acids. V was cut by 4 bases and J by 5 bases, with 19 bases left in between. The CDR3 here is CASSRALEGGHEQYF. CDR3 nucleotide sequence: TGTGCCAGCAGCAGGGCCCTTGAAGGAGGACACGAGCAGTACTTC.

The chain recombines TRBV7-2 with TRBJ2-5; TRBD1 is a possible D gene (6 bases). The germline V gene encodes CDR1 SGHTA and CDR2 FQGNSA. The ends were cut back, 4 bases at V and 2 bases at J, with 14 bases in the middle. The CDR3 runs 15 residues. This CDR3 reads CASSSGLQGQETQYF. The CDR3 nucleotides read TGTGCCAGCAGCTCGGGATTACAGGGACAAGAGACCCAGTACTTC. Looking up the rest from reference TRBV7-2 and TRBJ2-5 gives the full variable domain: GAGVSQSPSNKVTEKGKDVELRCDPISGHTALYWYRQSLGQGLEFLIYFQGNSAPDKSGLPSDRFSAERTGGSVSTLTIQRTQQEDSAVYLCASSSGLQGQETQYFGPGTRLLVL.

In DNA, the CDR3 is TGTGCCAGCAGCGCAGACAGGGTGCTAGGCACAGATACGCAGTATTTT. Protein product: CASSADRVLGTDTQYF. J is TRBJ2-3 and V is TRBV13; 7 bases agree with TRBD1. Per the germline V gene, CDR1 is PRHDT and CDR2 is FYEKMQ (reference sequence). The CDR3 is 16 amino acids. Trimming removed 5 bases from V and 1 base from J; junction bases left unmatched: 9.

This chain joins TRBV29-1 and TRBJ1-2, with 9 bases aligning to TRBD1. CDR3 length: 13 residues. The germline V gene encodes CDR1 SQVTM and CDR2 ANQGSEA. J was trimmed by 5 bases and V by 7 bases; bases with no gene match: 8. CDR3 amino acids: CSAETGGGYGYTF. The CDR3, as DNA: TGCAGCGCCGAGACAGGGGGTGGATATGGCTACACCTTC.

This clone has only a few counts. The rearrangement links TRBV5-4 to TRBJ1-1; maybe TRBD1 (5 bases). Germline loops: CDR1 SGHNT, CDR2 YYREEE (reference sequence). With 0 bases removed from V and 7 bases from J, the gap between germline ends came to 10 bases. This CDR3 spans 13 amino acids. CDR3 bases: TGTGCCAGCAGCTTGGGCAGGGCGAGTGAAGCTTTCTTT. Translated, it gives CASSLGRASEAFF.

J is TRBJ2-1 and V is TRBV7-3, with D tentatively TRBD2 (6 bases). This CDR3 is built from 15 residues. CDR1 is SGHTA and CDR2 is FQGTGA in the germline V gene. V lost 4 bases and J lost 4, with 14 bases in between. The CDR3 DNA follows: TGTGCCAGCAGCTCTACTCTAGCGCCTTACAATGAGCAGTTCTTC. Its protein product is CASSSTLAPYNEQFF.

In DNA, the CDR3 is TGTGCCAGCAGTTACTCCAGACAGGGAGGTCTCGAGCAGTACTTC. It translates to CASSYSRQGGLEQYF. The chain couples TRBV6-5 to TRBJ2-7; D possibly corresponds to TRBD1 (7 bases). The CDR3 loop spans 15 amino acids. Between the trimmed V and J ends, which lost 0 bases and 6 bases, there was a span of 15 bases. Germline V gene data show CDR1 as MNHEY and CDR2 as SVGAGI.